The T cell receptor (beta chain) described here comes from a study of T-cell reconstitution after alpha-beta-depleted transplantation in children. Study results and caveats: Two months or so post-transplant, alpha-beta T cells reportedly derived from several hundred expanded graft clones.

This clonotype showed up just a few times. Its specificity is unknown. Preparation of the TCRbeta library was carried out with unique molecular identifiers. TCRdb called the PCR reads again in MiXCR, with one record for every CDR3 protein. Among almost 600,000 distinct CDR3 sequences listed, 27% were seen once. Germline loops: CDR1 MNHEY, CDR2 SVGAGI. The CDR3 is 15 amino acids. V was clipped by 0 bases and J by 6 bases, with 15 bases between them. The genes are TRBV6-5 and TRBJ2-7; unclear D gene. The material was PBMCs, obtained before TCRalphabeta/CD19-depleted stem cell transplant. The sequence derives from a boy in the first two years of life with Wiskott-Aldrich syndrome, due to receive a stem cell transplant. CDR3 coding DNA: TGTGCCAGCAGTTACTCCGGCAGGACCTCCATCGAGCAGTACTTC. It translates to CASSYSGRTSIEQYF.